The rows below give T cell receptor beta chains drawn from one sample of a study of cytomegalovirus exposure and HLA in healthy donors. Sequencing was performed with immunoSEQ multiplex PCR; in TCRdb, only in-frame clones are kept and a portion is missing. The repertoire holds about 120,000 clones, with more than 60% as singletons. Sequenced input: PBMCs. These receptors were collected from a woman aged 45-65 years in good health and CMV-seropositive. CDR3s include the opening cysteine and the closing phenylalanine or tryptophan. A D gene is named only where the DNA matches it firmly. Clone sizes are given selectively: once, few, many, or a class where the clone is expanded.

v_call	clone_size	d_call	j_call	cdr3_nt	cdr3_aa
TRBV6-5	NA	TRBD1	TRBJ1-5	TGTGCCAGCAGACGGACAGGGCGGAATCAGCCCCAGCATTTT	CASRRTGRNQPQHF
TRBV12-5	NA	NA	TRBJ2-1	TGTGCTAGTGGTTTGGTACAAGGCGGCCTAAGGGAGCAGTTCTTC	CASGLVQGGLREQFF
TRBV2	NA	TRBD1	TRBJ2-3	TGTGCCAGCAGGGACAGGGGGGCAGATACGCAGTATTTT	CASRDRGADTQYF
TRBV14	once	NA	TRBJ2-1	TGTGCCAGCAGCCACAACAATGAGCAGTTCTTC	CASSHNNEQFF
TRBV7-9	NA	TRBD1	TRBJ2-7	TGTGCCAGCAGCTTTACAGGGGGCCTATCTCCTTACGAGCAGTACTTC	CASSFTGGLSPYEQYF
TRBV5-1	NA	NA	TRBJ2-2	TGCGCCAGCAGCTCCACCTCCTATCGCGACACCGGGGAGCTGTTTTTT	CASSSTSYRDTGELFF
TRBV4-1	NA	NA	TRBJ1-1	TGCGCCAGCAGCCGAATAGGGTCGGCGGGAACTGAAGCTTTCTTT	CASSRIGSAGTEAFF
TRBV7-9	NA	TRBD1	TRBJ2-7	TGTGCCAGCAGTCATACAGGGGGCGACGAGCAGTACTTC	CASSHTGGDEQYF
TRBV5-4	NA	TRBD2	TRBJ2-7	TGTGCCAGCAGCTTGGTTGCGGGGGGTCTATCCTACGAGCAGTACTTC	CASSLVAGGLSYEQYF
TRBV19	once	TRBD1	TRBJ1-5	TGTGCCAGTAGTCTCGACAGGGGGGGACAGCCCCAGCATTTT	CASSLDRGGQPQHF
TRBV7-6	NA	TRBD1	TRBJ1-3	TGTGCCAGCAGCCTCGGGACAGCCCTTGGAAACACCATATATTTT	CASSLGTALGNTIYF
TRBV5-6	NA	TRBD1	TRBJ2-3	TGTGCCAGCAGCTTGGATACAGGGGGCACAGATACGCAGTATTTT	CASSLDTGGTDTQYF
TRBV19	once	TRBD1	TRBJ1-2	TGTGCCAGTAGATGGACAGGGGGAACTTATGGCTACACCTTC	CASRWTGGTYGYTF
TRBV30	few	NA	TRBJ2-2	TGTGCCTGGAGTCGATTAGAGGGAAGGAGATCCACCGGGGAGCTGTTTTTT	CAWSRLEGRRSTGELFF
TRBV6-5	NA	NA	TRBJ2-3	TGTGCCAGCAGTTGGGGGGACCGCTCTAGCACAGATACGCAGTATTTT	CASSWGDRSSTDTQYF
TRBV5-1	NA	NA	TRBJ2-7	TGCGCCAGCAGCTTTAACACGCTCAACGAGCAGTACTTC	CASSFNTLNEQYF
TRBV5-4	NA	TRBD2	TRBJ2-5	TGTGCCAGCAGCTATTCCTTAGCGGGAGCCCAAGAGCAGTACTTC	CASSYSLAGAQEQYF
TRBV6-1	once	NA	TRBJ2-2	TGTGCCAGCAGGAGACAGGCCTCGATCACCGGGGAGCTGTTTTTT	CASRRQASITGELFF
TRBV5-1	once	NA	TRBJ2-7	TGCGCCAGCAGCTTGGACAGGGCTGCCTACTACGAGCAGTACTTC	CASSLDRAAYYEQYF
TRBV28	NA	NA	TRBJ2-7	TGTGCCAGCAGTTTGGCCGGACAGACGTACGAGCAGTACTTC	CASSLAGQTYEQYF
TRBV25-1	NA	NA	TRBJ2-2	TGTGCCAGCAGTATCGGAAGGGGGTACACCGGGGAGCTGTTTTTT	CASSIGRGYTGELFF
TRBV7-9	NA	TRBD2	TRBJ2-7	TGTGCCAGCAGCTTAAGCCCTACTAGCGGGAGTCGCCACGAGCAGTACTTC	CASSLSPTSGSRHEQYF
TRBV7-3	few	TRBD2	TRBJ2-1	TGTGCCAGCAGCTCCCCCCTGGCGGGGGGTAAGAATGAGCAGTTCTTC	CASSSPLAGGKNEQFF
TRBV18	NA	TRBD2	TRBJ2-7	TGTGCCAGCTCACAAATCCAAGCGGGAGTCACCGACGAGCAGTACTTC	CASSQIQAGVTDEQYF
TRBV5-4	NA	TRBD2	TRBJ2-3	TGTGCCAGCAGACCCAACTGGGCTAGCGGGAGTACAGATACGCAGTATTTT	CASRPNWASGSTDTQYF
TRBV5-1	NA	TRBD1	TRBJ2-7	TGCGCCAGCAGCCATTCCGGGACAGTCTCCTACGAGCAGTACTTC	CASSHSGTVSYEQYF
TRBV5-1	NA	TRBD1	TRBJ1-2	TGCGCCAGCAGCCCCGGGGACAGGGGTAACTATGGCTACACCTTC	CASSPGDRGNYGYTF
TRBV13	NA	TRBD1	TRBJ2-7	TGTGCCAGCAGCTTCGGGGACAGTTCCTACGAGCAGTACTTC	CASSFGDSSYEQYF
TRBV4-3	NA	NA	TRBJ1-1	TGCGCCAGCAGCCAGGCGGGGGTGGGTGGGAACCCTGAAGCTTTCTTT	CASSQAGVGGNPEAFF
TRBV7-9	NA	TRBD1	TRBJ2-7	TGTGCCAGCGGGGGGACAGGGGGCTGCGAGCAGTACTTC	CASGGTGGCEQYF
TRBV27	NA	TRBD2	TRBJ2-1	TGTGCCAGCAGTTTATCACTAGCGGGAGTGAATGAGCAGTTCTTC	CASSLSLAGVNEQFF
TRBV13	NA	TRBD2	TRBJ2-7	TGTGCCAGCAGATTTACTAGCGGGGGGGCCGGCGAGCAGTACTTC	CASRFTSGGAGEQYF
TRBV9	NA	TRBD2	TRBJ2-5	TGTGCCAGCAGCCTGACTAGCGGGGGGGCCTTCGGGGAGACCCAGTACTTC	CASSLTSGGAFGETQYF
TRBV30	NA	NA	TRBJ2-7	TGTGCCTGCCCCAGGGGCAGTGGTGACGAGCAGTACTTC	CACPRGSGDEQYF
TRBV28	NA	TRBD1	TRBJ1-5	TGTGCCAGCAGTTTCATCGGGACAGGGTACTATCAGCCCCAGCATTTT	CASSFIGTGYYQPQHF
TRBV11-2	NA	TRBD1	TRBJ1-2	TGTGCCAGCAGCCCCTTTATCTCCTCTACAGGGGGGAACTATGGCTACACCTTC	CASSPFISSTGGNYGYTF
TRBV9	NA	NA	TRBJ1-1	TGTGCCAGCAGCCCCCATGGGGGGGGTATAGGGAACACTGAAGCTTTCTTT	CASSPHGGGIGNTEAFF
TRBV7-8	NA	TRBD1	TRBJ2-7	TGTGCCAGCAGCTTTTGGACAGGGGGATCATTTCAGTACGAGCAGTACTTC	CASSFWTGGSFQYEQYF
TRBV7-6	NA	NA	TRBJ1-2	TGTGCCAGCAGCTTAGAGGGGAGGACGGCTAACTATGGCTACACCTTC	CASSLEGRTANYGYTF
TRBV28	NA	NA	TRBJ1-6	TGTGCCAGCAGTTTAGGGCAGTATAATTCACCCCTCCACTTT	CASSLGQYNSPLHF
TRBV6-4	NA	NA	TRBJ2-1	TGTGCCAGCAGTGTTGAGCATGCGAGCTCCTACAATGAGCAGTTCTTC	CASSVEHASSYNEQFF
TRBV7-2	NA	TRBD2	TRBJ2-1	TGTGCCAGCAGTCGAACTAGCGGGAACTACAATGAGCAGTTCTTC	CASSRTSGNYNEQFF
TRBV7-9	NA	TRBD2	TRBJ2-1	TGTGCCAGCACCAAAGCGGTGACTAGCGGGGACAATGAGCAGTTCTTC	CASTKAVTSGDNEQFF
TRBV14	NA	NA	TRBJ2-7	TGTGCCAGCAGCCTAACCTACGAGCAGTACTTC	CASSLTYEQYF